This paragraph reports one T cell receptor beta chain. This sample is part of a study of cytomegalovirus exposure and HLA in healthy donors. CDR3 length: 13 amino acids. Germline CDR1 reads MDHEN; CDR2 reads SYDVKM. V dropped 4 bases and J dropped 7 bases, with 12 bases sitting between them. 13 Jbeta primers and 60 Vbeta primers were used for the PCR. Using immunoSEQ multiplex PCR, the repertoire was profiled, and TCRdb retains in-frame clones only, with some absent. Of about 190,000 clones in the sample, about four fifths were seen once. This clonotype originated in a woman in her twenties or thirties in good health and CMV-seropositive. V usage is TRBV28 and J usage is TRBJ2-3; D may be TRBD1 (6 bases). Material for sequencing was PBMCs. The CDR3: CASSSQQGNTQYF. CDR3 nucleotides: TGTGCCAGCAGTTCCCAACAGGGCAATACGCAGTATTTT.